One and the same sample provided the 20 T cell receptor beta chains below, sequenced in a study of regulatory T cells in long-lasting Graves disease. The time point: newly diagnosed GD, antithyroid drugs for less than 3 months. Generation of the TCR library employed RNA extracted from PBMCs. Both iRepertoire HTBI primers and Arm-PCR of CDR3 regions were used to build the TCR beta libraries. TCRdb called the multiplex PCR reads again in MiXCR, with one record for every CDR3 protein. Seen here are approximately 310,000 distinct CDR3 sequences, over 15% observed once, and the top ten hold less than 40%. The input for sequencing was peripheral blood mononuclear cells (PBMCs), taken at new diagnosis, from a patient treated with antithyroid drugs. These receptor sequences come from a female donor with Graves disease.

The V call is TRBV25-1, the J call TRBJ1-1, with D maybe TRBD1 (6 bases). CDR1 is MGHDK and CDR2 is SYGVNS in the germline V gene. The V end was cut by 0 bases, the J end by 0 bases, with 17 bases between. The CDR3 length is 18 residues. Here the CDR3 DNA reads TGTGCCAGCAGTGAATATATTCAGGACAGCCCCATGAACACTGAAGCTTTCTTT. Translation: CASSEYIQDSPMNTEAFF.

This clonotype was found many times. The genes are TRBV28 and TRBJ2-7; 12 bases are shared with TRBD1. The V gene end was trimmed by 5 bases and the J gene end by 5 bases; junction bases not matched to a gene: 7. The CDR3 is made up of 15 amino acids. Germline V gene data show CDR1 as MDHEN and CDR2 as SYDVKM. The CDR3 sequence is CASSRGTGGFDEQYF. As DNA, the CDR3 is TGTGCCAGCAGTCGTGGGACAGGGGGCTTCGACGAGCAGTACTTC.

The sample holds many counts of this clonotype. The chain uses TRBV6-2 or TRBV6-3 and TRBJ1-5; possibly TRBD1 for D (6 bases). This CDR3 contains 17 residues. The germline V gene encodes CDR1 MNHEY and CDR2 SVGEGT. V shed 5 bases and J shed 0 bases, with 17 bases lying between them. The CDR3 is CASSKGPWGASNQPQHF. The CDR3 nucleotides are TGTGCCAGCAGTAAGGGACCGTGGGGGGCTAGCAATCAGCCCCAGCATTTT.

This clonotype was seen more than once but under ten times. V gene TRBV12-5 combines with J gene TRBJ1-4, with a tentative D call TRBD1 (6 bases). Trimming stripped 7 bases from V and 2 bases from J, with 11 bases between. CDR3 length equals 14 residues. Germline CDR1 and CDR2: LGHNT and FRNRAP. CDR3 region: CASAEGVTNEKLFF. The CDR3 DNA sequence: TGTGCTAGTGCTGAGGGGGTGACTAATGAAAAACTGTTTTTT.

The count of this clonotype is one. The rearrangement uses TRBV14 and TRBJ2-4; no reliable D call. V dropped 0 bases and J dropped 2 bases, with 8 bases sitting between them. The CDR3 length is 15 residues. Germline lookup yields CDR1 SGHDN and CDR2 FVKESK. CDR3 protein: CASSQETRSKNIQYF. As DNA, the CDR3 is TGTGCCAGCAGCCAAGAAACCAGATCCAAAAACATTCAGTACTTC.

This clonotype has a handful of counts. The genes are TRBV6-2 or TRBV6-3 and TRBJ1-1; 10 bases are shared with TRBD1. V trimming: 0 bases; J trimming: 0 bases; junction bases outside the gene matches: 1. This CDR3 contains 16 residues. CDR1 MNHEY and CDR2 SVGEGT come from the germline V gene. This chain's CDR3 is CASSYSTGGMNTEAFF. Here the CDR3 DNA reads TGTGCCAGCAGTTACTCGACAGGGGGCATGAACACTGAAGCTTTCTTT.

This clonotype was observed many times. The genes are TRBV27 and TRBJ1-2; perhaps TRBD1 as D (5 bases). V was cut by 2 bases and J by 8 bases, with 12 bases left in between. In germline, CDR1 is MNHEY, CDR2 SMNVEV (reference sequence). This CDR3 has 13 amino acids. CDR3: CASSLIRGSGYTF. CDR3 bases: TGTGCCAGCAGTTTAATTAGGGGAAGCGGCTACACCTTC.

This CDR3 reads CASSRGSGEVYEQYF. In DNA, the CDR3 is TGCGCCAGCAGTCGTGGATCAGGGGAAGTCTACGAGCAGTACTTC. The rearrangement joins TRBV5-1 to TRBJ2-7; the D gene is possibly TRBD1 (6 bases). The V end was cut by 5 bases, the J end by 3 bases, with 18 bases between. Germline V lookup: CDR1 SGHRS, CDR2 YFSETQ. CDR3 length: 15 amino acids.

The genes are TRBV11-1 and TRBJ2-1, with 7 bases that match TRBD1. Trimming removed 3 bases from V and 2 bases from J; junction bases left unmatched: 7. This CDR3 is built from 16 residues. CDR1 and CDR2 from the germline V gene are SGHAT and FQDESV (reference sequence). This CDR3 is CASSFGQDRTYNEQFF. Written as DNA, the CDR3 is TGTGCCAGCAGCTTCGGACAGGACCGGACCTACAATGAGCAGTTCTTC.

This clonotype was observed many times. The genes are TRBV19 and TRBJ1-1; 8 bases are shared with TRBD1. V lost 9 bases and J lost 3; bases outside the gene matches: 6. The CDR3 runs 13 residues. Germline V gene data show CDR1 as LNHDA and CDR2 as SQIVND (reference sequence). The CDR3 is CASATGEYTEAFF. For the CDR3, the DNA is TGTGCCAGCGCGACAGGGGAATACACTGAAGCTTTCTTT.

This clonotype has ten or more counts. The chain links TRBV27 to TRBJ2-3; 10 nucleotides align to TRBD2. The CDR3 has 14 amino acids. V gave up 8 bases and J gave up 2 bases; unmatched junction bases: 4. From germline, CDR1 is MNHEY and CDR2 SMNVEV (reference sequence). DNA of the CDR3: TGTGCCAGCGTTAGCGGGAGGCACACAGATACGCAGTATTTT. This gives the protein CASVSGRHTDTQYF.

About this clonotype: Being one base from a much bigger clone, this may be a read error. J is TRBJ2-7 and V is TRBV11-3, with D possibly TRBD1 on 5 matching bases. The V and J ends lost 5 bases and 5 bases respectively, with 22 bases between them. The germline CDR1 and CDR2 sequences are SGHNT and YENEEA. This CDR3 is built from 16 residues. The CDR3 here is CASSERPYKKGDEQYF. Here the CDR3 DNA reads TGTGCCAGCAGCGAACGACCGTACAAAAAAGGGGACGAGCAGTACTTC. Full variable domain (remainder filled in from reference TRBV11-3 and TRBJ2-7): EAGVVQSPRYKIIEKKQPVAFWCNPISGHNTLYWYLQNLGQGPELLIRYENEEAVDDSQLPKDRFSAERLKGVDSTLKIQPAELGDSAVYLCASSERPYKKGDEQYFGPGTRLTVT.

This rearrangement joins TRBV24-1 to TRBJ2-5; a weak D match, TRBD1 (6 bases). CDR1 KGHDR and CDR2 SFDVKD come from the germline V gene. The CDR3 length is 15 residues. Trimming shortened V by 1 base and J by 1 base, and 9 bases separated the two germline ends. This CDR3 is CATSDLGQPQETQYF. For the CDR3, the DNA is TGTGCCACCAGTGATTTAGGACAGCCCCAAGAGACCCAGTACTTC.

This clonotype was picked up many times. The chain links TRBV2 to TRBJ1-2; 7 nucleotides match TRBD1. J lost 13 bases, V lost 6 bases, and 11 bases had no gene match. CDR3 length: 12 amino acids. From germline, CDR1 is SNHLY and CDR2 FYNNEI. CDR3: CASSEQGRGVTF. Written as DNA, the CDR3 is TGTGCCAGCAGCGAACAGGGGAGAGGGGTCACCTTC.

There are many counts of this clonotype. The chain carries TRBV3-1 and TRBJ2-2; maybe TRBD2 (5 bases). The ends were cut back, 1 base at V and 5 bases at J, with 14 bases in the middle. CDR3 length: 16 amino acids. CDR1 is LGHDT and CDR2 is YNNKEL in the germline V gene (reference sequence). The CDR3 reads CASSQGGQGPTGELFF. CDR3 sequence (DNA): TGTGCCAGCAGCCAAGGAGGGCAAGGACCTACCGGGGAGCTGTTTTTT.

This clonotype was counted many times. The chain has TRBV10-3 and TRBJ2-1; TRBD2 matches at 8 bases. V lost 6 bases, J lost 0 bases, and 16 bases stayed unmatched. The CDR3 runs to 19 residues. Germline CDR1 and CDR2: ENHRY and SYGVKD. CDR3 region: CAISDPRLATGSSYNEQFF. The CDR3 bases are TGTGCCATCAGCGACCCTCGACTAGCGACGGGGAGCTCCTACAATGAGCAGTTCTTC.

This clonotype appeared many times. The V and J genes are TRBV12-3 or TRBV12-4 and TRBJ2-7; D may correspond to TRBD1 or TRBD2 (5 bases each). Trimming took off 9 bases at V and 2 bases at J, with 11 bases between the two ends. The CDR3 covers 12 residues. The CDR3 loop reads CASSGTAYEQYF. The CDR3 DNA reads TGTGCCAGTTCTGGGACCGCCTACGAGCAGTACTTC.

This clonotype was recorded a few times. The J gene is TRBJ2-2, the V gene TRBV5-1; 8 bases are shared with TRBD2. Germline CDR1 reads SGHRS; CDR2 reads YFSETQ. Trimming at V came to 0 bases and at J to 5 bases, leaving 3 bases not matched to a gene. The CDR3 has 15 amino acids. The CDR3 sequence is CASSLAAGGTGELFF. The CDR3 DNA sequence: TGCGCCAGCAGCTTGGCGGCGGGAGGAACCGGGGAGCTGTTTTTT.

V gene TRBV10-3 combines with J gene TRBJ2-7; D is possibly TRBD1 (5 bases). V was cut by 0 bases and J by 0 bases, with 9 bases left in between. The CDR3 runs to 15 residues. Germline CDR1 reads ENHRY; CDR2 reads SYGVKD. CDR3 sequence reads: CAISESGQGSYEQYF. DNA for the CDR3: TGTGCCATCAGTGAGTCGGGGCAGGGCTCCTACGAGCAGTACTTC.

Note on this clonotype: A read error is likely here: a far larger clone is one base away. The chain uses TRBV6-4 and TRBJ2-5; the match to TRBD1 covers 9 bases. Looked up from germline, CDR1 is MRHNA and CDR2 is SNTAGT. Germline trimming cut 8 bases from V and 9 bases from J; bases unmatched to any gene: 13. The CDR3 is 14 residues long. The CDR3 region is CASAMTGGFEAQYF. The CDR3 DNA reads TGTGCCAGCGCGATGACAGGGGGATTCGAGGCCCAGTACTTC.